The 21 T cell receptor beta chains listed next were all sequenced from one sample in a study of identical twins. TCRdb fed the 5' RACE reads into MiXCR, producing one record per CDR3 protein. The table includes 350,000 to 600,000 distinct CDR3 sequences, more than 13% detected once. These data also featured in a second study, about yellow fever vaccine responses in identical twins.

The sequenced material came from CD4+ T cells sorted from blood. The source of these receptors is a woman between 18 and 29 years old in good health.

This clonotype was seen repeatedly, ten times or more. The rearrangement links TRBV25-1 to TRBJ2-5; D is unresolved. The CDR3 runs 14 residues. Trimming left V 1 base short and J 5 bases short, with 11 bases between. Germline V gives CDR1 MGHDK, CDR2 SYGVNS. CDR3 sequence reads: CASSEWDRAETQYF. CDR3 coding DNA: TGTGCCAGCAGTGAATGGGATCGCGCGGAGACCCAGTACTTC. Based on the CDR3 plus reference TRBV25-1 and TRBJ2-5, the full variable domain is EADIYQTPRYLVIGTGKKITLECSQTMGHDKMYWYQQDPGMELHLIHYSYGVNSTEKGDLSSESTVSRIRTEHFPLTLESARPSHTSQYLCASSEWDRAETQYFGPGTRLLVL.

This clonotype was seen only a few times. This chain connects TRBV20-1 to TRBJ1-1; D call uncertain. The ends were cut back, 2 bases at V and 0 bases at J, with 16 bases in the middle. Germline values: CDR1 DFQATT, CDR2 SNEGSKA (reference sequence). CDR3 length: 16 amino acids. CDR3: CSARTPSGSLNTEAFF. The CDR3 DNA is TGCAGTGCTAGAACCCCCTCCGGGTCCTTGAACACTGAAGCTTTCTTT.

This clonotype showed up just a few times. CDR3 DNA sequence: TGCAGTGCCCCCGGACTAGCGAAAGAGACCCAGTACTTC. This encodes CSAPGLAKETQYF. The rearrangement uses TRBV20-1 and TRBJ2-5, with 9 bases aligning to TRBD2. CDR1 is DFQATT, CDR2 SNEGSKA, per germline (reference sequence). With 6 bases clipped from V and 3 bases from J, the junction kept 5 bases outside the gene matches. The CDR3 length is 13 residues.

This clonotype was seen only a few times. The rearrangement joins TRBV2 to TRBJ2-2, with D possibly TRBD2 on 5 matching bases. V lost 6 bases and J 0 bases, leaving 8 bases between the germline ends. Germline values: CDR1 SNHLY, CDR2 FYNNEI. The CDR3 spans 14 residues. The CDR3 DNA reads as TGTGCCAGCAGGGAGGATTCGAACACCGGGGAGCTGTTTTTT. Translation gives CASREDSNTGELFF.

The J gene is TRBJ2-7, the V gene TRBV4-1; 8 nucleotides line up with TRBD2. CDR3 length: 17 residues. With 0 bases clipped from V and 0 bases from J, the junction kept 7 bases outside the gene matches. Germline CDR1 and CDR2: MGHRA and YSYEKL. CDR3 loop: CASSQDAGGPSSYEQYF. CDR3 bases: TGCGCCAGCAGCCAAGACGCGGGAGGACCGAGCTCCTACGAGCAGTACTTC.

This clonotype occurred a few times. The chain has TRBV14 and TRBJ2-7; no clear D. The CDR3 covers 16 residues. The germline V and J ends were trimmed by 1 base and 5 bases, with 18 bases remaining between them. CDR1 SGHDN and CDR2 FVKESK come from the germline V gene. The DNA of the CDR3 is TGTGCCAGCAGCCAAGGTTATGGAAGGGTCATCGACGAGCAGTACTTC. The encoded protein is CASSQGYGRVIDEQYF.

This chain uses TRBV12-3 or TRBV12-4 with TRBJ1-2, with 7 bases matching TRBD1. There are 12 residues in the CDR3. Germline trimming cut 6 bases from V and 4 bases from J; bases unmatched to any gene: 2. DNA of the CDR3: TGTGCCAGCAGGGGACAGACCTATGGCTACACCTTC. Amino acid sequence: CASRGQTYGYTF.

In this sample, this clonotype turned up a few times. The chain combines TRBV4-1 with TRBJ2-2; 13 positions match TRBD2. CDR1 is MGHRA and CDR2 is YSYEKL in the germline V gene. This CDR3 spans 19 amino acids. V dropped 2 bases and J dropped 2; count of bases not matched to a gene: 8. The CDR3 DNA follows: TGCGCCAGCAGCCAAAAGGCGGGACTAGCGGGGCCAAACACCGGGGAGCTGTTTTTT. Translation gives CASSQKAGLAGPNTGELFF.

This clonotype has just a few counts. The rearrangement links TRBV5-1 to TRBJ2-1; TRBD2 is a possible D gene (7 bases). With 1 base removed from V and 8 bases from J, the gap between germline ends came to 16 bases. CDR1 SGHRS and CDR2 YFSETQ come from the germline V gene. The CDR3 spans 15 residues. CDR3 bases: TGCGCCAGCAGCTTGTCGGGGGGCCTTGGGCATGAGCAGTTCTTC. It encodes CASSLSGGLGHEQFF. Filled out from reference TRBV5-1 and TRBJ2-1, the complete variable domain reads KAGVTQTPRYLIKTRGQQVTLSCSPISGHRSVSWYQQTPGQGLQFLFEYFSETQRNKGNFPGRFSGRQFSNSRSEMNVSTLELGDSALYLCASSLSGGLGHEQFFGPGTRLTVL.

The chain carries TRBV7-3 and TRBJ2-5; D possibly corresponds to TRBD2 (6 bases). The CDR3 extends over 15 amino acids. CDR1 is SGHTA, CDR2 FQGTGA, per germline. The ends were cut back, 1 base at V and 6 bases at J, with 15 bases in the middle. This CDR3 reads CASSLMGTSRQTQYF. The CDR3 DNA sequence: TGTGCCAGCAGCTTAATGGGTACTAGCAGGCAGACCCAGTACTTC.

This clonotype was seen ten or more times. This chain uses TRBV28 with TRBJ1-5; D not resolved. In germline, CDR1 is MDHEN, CDR2 SYDVKM. Trimming removed 3 bases from V and 6 bases from J, with 9 bases in between. This CDR3 has 13 amino acids. The CDR3 DNA is TGTGCCAGCAGTTTGGAGCGGGGTCAGCCCCAGCATTTT. It encodes CASSLERGQPQHF. The whole variable domain, remainder taken from reference TRBV28 and TRBJ1-5, is DVKVTQSSRYLVKRTGEKVFLECVQDMDHENMFWYRQDPGLGLRLIYFSYDVKMKEKGDIPEGYSVSREKKERFSLILESASTNQTSMYLCASSLERGQPQHFGDGTRLSIL.

The chain carries TRBV7-3 and TRBJ2-1, with D perhaps given as TRBD1 or TRBD2 (5 bases each). Trimming took off 2 bases at V and 14 bases at J, with 25 bases between the two ends. The CDR3 covers 16 residues. CDR1 SGHTA and CDR2 FQGTGA come from the germline V gene. Written as DNA, the CDR3 is TGTGCCAGCAGCTTAGGGCCCGGGACGCAGACACCCACGAAGTTCTTC. Protein product: CASSLGPGTQTPTKFF.

This clonotype was picked up a small number of times. V and J are TRBV20-1 and TRBJ2-4; TRBD2 aligns across 11 bases. The V gene's germline CDR1 is DFQATT and CDR2 SNEGSKA (reference sequence). CDR3 length: 18 residues. V lost 0 bases and J lost 0; bases outside the gene matches: 7. The DNA for the CDR3 is TGCAGTGCTAGAGATTGGGGACTAGCGGTTCTAGCCAAAAACATTCAGTACTTC. This codes for CSARDWGLAVLAKNIQYF.

The J gene is TRBJ1-1, the V gene TRBV12-3 or TRBV12-4; TRBD1 is a possible D gene (5 bases). The CDR3 has 14 amino acids. The V gene lost 4 bases and the J gene lost 7 bases, with 16 bases spanning the gap. The CDR3 sequence is CASSYRSPGHEAFF. The CDR3 nucleotides are TGTGCCAGCAGTTACAGGTCGCCGGGCCATGAAGCTTTCTTT.

The rearrangement uses TRBV7-9 and TRBJ2-5, with a weak D call TRBD1 (6 bases). Trimming left V 0 bases short and J 4 bases short, with 18 bases between. Germline CDR1 is SEHNR and CDR2 is FQNEAQ (reference sequence). The CDR3 loop spans 17 amino acids. CDR3 coding DNA: TGTGCCAGCAGCTTAGCGCTAAGTCGGCAGGGGAGAGAGACCCAGTACTTC. Translation gives CASSLALSRQGRETQYF. Full variable domain (remainder filled in from reference TRBV7-9 and TRBJ2-5): DTGVSQNPRHKITKRGQNVTFRCDPISEHNRLYWYRQTLGQGPEFLTYFQNEAQLEKSRLLSDRFSAERPKGSFSTLEIQRTEQGDSAMYLCASSLALSRQGRETQYFGPGTRLLVL.

This chain uses TRBV5-1 with TRBJ2-5; D is possibly TRBD1 (5 bases). The CDR3 extends over 14 amino acids. V shed 3 bases and J shed 5 bases, with 14 bases lying between them. Germline values: CDR1 SGHRS, CDR2 YFSETQ. CDR3 region: CASSSRTFSETQYF. The CDR3 DNA reads as TGCGCCAGCAGCTCCCGGACATTCTCGGAGACCCAGTACTTC.

This chain connects TRBV20-1 to TRBJ2-3; possible D gene TRBD1, 7 bases. Trimming shortened V by 0 bases and J by 1 base, and 14 bases separated the two germline ends. The CDR3 totals 16 residues. Germline V gives CDR1 DFQATT, CDR2 SNEGSKA (reference sequence). For the CDR3, the DNA is TGCAGTGCTAGAGATTACGGCAGGGGGGGCACAGATACGCAGTATTTT. Its protein product is CSARDYGRGGTDTQYF.

The chain carries TRBV7-2 and TRBJ2-1; D not resolved. Germline CDR1 SGHTA, CDR2 FQGNSA. Trimming stripped 2 bases from V and 7 bases from J, with 6 bases between. This CDR3 has 12 amino acids. Here the CDR3 DNA reads TGTGCCAGCAGCTTACGGGTAAATGAGCAGTTCTTC. Its protein is CASSLRVNEQFF.

The rearrangement joins TRBV27 to TRBJ2-4, with 7 positions matching TRBD1. The CDR3 sequence is 15 residues long. Germline V gene lookup returns CDR1 MNHEY and CDR2 SMNVEV (reference sequence). Trimming took 6 bases from V and 0 from J; bases not matched to a gene: 5. CDR3 DNA sequence: TGTGCCAGCAGCCCGACAGGGATAGCCAAAAACATTCAGTACTTC. Translation gives CASSPTGIAKNIQYF.

This clonotype was counted only a few times. V and J are TRBV7-2 and TRBJ2-1, with D perhaps matching TRBD2 (6 bases). The CDR3 is 16 residues long. Trimming took off 4 bases at V and 5 bases at J, with 18 bases between the two ends. The germline CDR1 and CDR2 sequences are SGHTA and FQGNSA. In DNA form, the CDR3 reads TGTGCCAGCAGCTACTACCTGGGACTGGGTGACAATGAGCAGTTCTTC. It is translated as CASSYYLGLGDNEQFF.

The CDR3 is CASSAAGDEQFF. For the CDR3, the DNA is TGTGCCAGCAGCGCCGCGGGTGATGAGCAGTTCTTC. The chain is built from TRBV6-1 and TRBJ2-1; weak D call: TRBD2 (5 bases). CDR3 length: 12 amino acids. Trimming pared 6 bases from V and 8 bases from J, leaving 11 bases between. From germline, CDR1 is MNHNS and CDR2 SASEGT.